This record covers a single T cell receptor beta chain. The antigen is not known. These data originate in a study of PD-1 blockade in classical Hodgkin lymphoma. Across the whole study: Intravenous nivolumab at 3 mg/kg was given to patients every 2 weeks.

Brentuximab vedotin exposure varied among the patients, all of whom had relapsed after autologous stem cell transplantation. The protocol was immunoSEQ multiplex PCR, while the TCRdb copy is restricted to in-frame clones and leaves out a portion. The data hold approximately 99,000 clones, with 89% observed a single time. Study-level results: Among the patients, those starting nivolumab under 1 year after ASCT were excluded. Reported findings placed baseline TCR diversity lower in newly diagnosed patients (compared with healthy donors).

Germline CDR1 is SEHNR and CDR2 is FQNEAQ (reference sequence). With 4 bases clipped from V and 2 bases from J, the junction kept 10 bases outside the gene matches. The length of the CDR3 is 16 residues. The sample here was peripheral blood mononuclear cells (PBMCs), taken before the second cycle of nivolumab. The chain links TRBV7-9 to TRBJ2-5; 7 bases fit TRBD1. This sequence was found in a human donor with classical Hodgkin lymphoma. For the CDR3, the DNA is TGTGCCAGCAGCTCCAGACCGGGACAGCTTCAAGAGACCCAGTACTTC. Translation gives CASSSRPGQLQETQYF. Together with reference TRBV7-9 and TRBJ2-5, the CDR3 gives the full variable domain: DTGVSQNPRHKITKRGQNVTFRCDPISEHNRLYWYRQTLGQGPEFLTYFQNEAQLEKSRLLSDRFSAERPKGSFSTLEIQRTEQGDSAMYLCASSSRPGQLQETQYFGPGTRLLVL.